This TCR beta chain came from a study of neoadjuvant anti-PD-1 for oral cavity cancer. Study-level information: Around day 43, patients without progression received a fourth nivolumab dose before surgery.

Only in-frame clones appear in the TCRdb table, and some are missing; sequencing was by immunoSEQ multiplex PCR. The table lists around 8,000 clones, around three fifths of them singletons. Stated time point: after neoadjuvant nivolumab, at surgical resection. The germline V and J ends were trimmed by 0 bases and 2 bases, with 9 bases remaining between them. Germline CDR1 and CDR2: SGDLS and YYNGEE. The CDR3 loop spans 15 amino acids. The receptor was isolated from a person between 35 and 79 years old with oral cavity squamous cell carcinoma. V is TRBV9 and J is TRBJ2-1; unclear D gene. Sequenced material: PBMCs, taken after nivolumab (anti-PD-1) treatment. Here the CDR3 reads CASSVAGRAYNEQFF. Here the CDR3 DNA reads TGTGCCAGCAGCGTAGCAGGTAGGGCCTACAATGAGCAGTTCTTC.